This T cell receptor beta chain was documented in a study of CD8 T cells in Susac syndrome. Looked up from germline, CDR1 is SGHVS and CDR2 is FQNEAQ. V lost 0 bases, J lost 4 bases, and 9 bases lay in between. CDR3 length: 14 amino acids. Sequencing of TCR beta drew on CD8+ and CD4+ T cells from blood. It was negative isolation that provided the CD8+ and CD4+ T cells, whereas TEMRA cells were enriched by FACS. Random hexamers were used to reverse transcribe about 0.5 to 1 ug of RNA. Coverage of TCR beta CDR3 amplification by immunoSEQ multiplex PCR extended to 54 Vbeta and 13 Jbeta. Each CDR3 protein gets one entry after TCRdb re-called the immunoSEQ multiplex PCR reads with MiXCR. This repertoire shows around 200,000 distinct CDR3 sequences, 85% to 95% found once; its top ten account for 0.1%.

The receptor comes from a human donor in good health. The sequenced material came from CD4+ T cells from PBMCs. The chain combines TRBV7-8 with TRBJ1-2; D unresolved. Written as DNA, the CDR3 is TGTGCCAGCAGCTTAGCACCAGGCAGCTATGGCTACACCTTC. Its protein is CASSLAPGSYGYTF.